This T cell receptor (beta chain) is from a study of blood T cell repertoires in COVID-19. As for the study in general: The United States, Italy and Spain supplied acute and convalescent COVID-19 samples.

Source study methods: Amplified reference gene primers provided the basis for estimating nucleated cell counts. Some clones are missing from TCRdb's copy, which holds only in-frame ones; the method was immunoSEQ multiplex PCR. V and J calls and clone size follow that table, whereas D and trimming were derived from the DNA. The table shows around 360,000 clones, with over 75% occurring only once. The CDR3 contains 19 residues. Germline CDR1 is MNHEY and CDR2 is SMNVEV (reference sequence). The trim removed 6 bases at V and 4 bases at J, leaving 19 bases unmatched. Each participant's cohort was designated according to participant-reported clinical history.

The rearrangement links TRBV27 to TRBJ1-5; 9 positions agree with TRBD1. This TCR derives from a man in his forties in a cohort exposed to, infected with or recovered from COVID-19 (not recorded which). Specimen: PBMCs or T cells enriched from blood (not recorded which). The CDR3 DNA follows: TGTGCCAGCAGAGAAGCGGACAGGGGCGGTCATAGACGAAATCAGCCCCAGCATTTT. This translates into CASREADRGGHRRNQPQHF.